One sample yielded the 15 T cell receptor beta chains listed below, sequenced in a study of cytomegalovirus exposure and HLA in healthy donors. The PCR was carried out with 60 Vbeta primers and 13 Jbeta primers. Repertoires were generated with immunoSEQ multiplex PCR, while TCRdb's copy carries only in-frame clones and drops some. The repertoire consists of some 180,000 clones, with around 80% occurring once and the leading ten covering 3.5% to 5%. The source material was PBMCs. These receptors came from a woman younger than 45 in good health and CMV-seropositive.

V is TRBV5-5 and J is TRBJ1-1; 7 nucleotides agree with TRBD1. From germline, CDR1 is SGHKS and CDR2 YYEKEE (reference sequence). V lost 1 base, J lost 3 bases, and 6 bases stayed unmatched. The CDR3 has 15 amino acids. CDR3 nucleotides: TGTGCCAGCAGCTTGTATGCAGGGGGATACACTGAAGCTTTCTTT. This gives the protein CASSLYAGGYTEAFF.

The CDR3 protein is CASSLTGGGEKLFF. In DNA form, the CDR3 reads TGCGCCAGCTCACTGACAGGGGGGGGTGAAAAACTGTTTTTT. The chain carries TRBV4-1 and TRBJ1-4, with 9 bases lining up with TRBD1. Germline V lookup: CDR1 MGHRA, CDR2 YSYEKL. The CDR3 is 14 residues long. With V trimmed by 8 bases and J by 7 bases, 8 bases remained unmatched.

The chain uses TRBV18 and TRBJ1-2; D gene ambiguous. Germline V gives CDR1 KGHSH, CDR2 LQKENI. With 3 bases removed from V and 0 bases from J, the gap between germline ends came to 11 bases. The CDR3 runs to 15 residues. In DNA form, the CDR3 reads TGTGCCAGCTCACCCGGAGAGCCCGCTAACTATGGCTACACCTTC. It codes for CASSPGEPANYGYTF.

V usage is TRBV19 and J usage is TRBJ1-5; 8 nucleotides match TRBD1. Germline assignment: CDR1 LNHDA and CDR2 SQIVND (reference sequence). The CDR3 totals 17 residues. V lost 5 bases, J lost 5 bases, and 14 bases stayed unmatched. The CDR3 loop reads CASSAPDRGRGYQPQHF. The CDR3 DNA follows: TGTGCCAGTAGTGCCCCAGACAGGGGCCGGGGTTATCAGCCCCAGCATTTT.

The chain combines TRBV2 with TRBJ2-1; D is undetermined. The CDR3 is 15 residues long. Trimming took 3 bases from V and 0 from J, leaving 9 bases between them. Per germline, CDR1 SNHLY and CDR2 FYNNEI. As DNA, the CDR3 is TGTGCCAGCAGTGAGGTTCGGAGCTCCTACAATGAGCAGTTCTTC. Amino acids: CASSEVRSSYNEQFF.

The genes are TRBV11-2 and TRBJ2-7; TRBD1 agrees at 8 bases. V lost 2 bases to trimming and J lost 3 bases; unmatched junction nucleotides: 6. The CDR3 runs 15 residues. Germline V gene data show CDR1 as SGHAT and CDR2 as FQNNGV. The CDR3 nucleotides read TGTGCCAGCAGCTTAACGACAGGGGAGGACTACGAGCAGTACTTC. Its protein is CASSLTTGEDYEQYF.

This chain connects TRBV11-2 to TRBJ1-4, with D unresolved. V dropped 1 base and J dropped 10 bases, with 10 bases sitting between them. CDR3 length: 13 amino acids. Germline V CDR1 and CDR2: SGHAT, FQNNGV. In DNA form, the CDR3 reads TGTGCCAGCAGCTTAGGATCTGGGAGAAAACTGTTTTTT. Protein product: CASSLGSGRKLFF.

DNA of the CDR3: TGCAGCGTTTTTGGACAGGGAGACTATGGCTACACCTTC. Its translation is CSVFGQGDYGYTF. The rearrangement uses TRBV29-1 and TRBJ1-2, with 8 bases matching TRBD1. Trimming at V came to 5 bases and at J to 3 bases, leaving 5 bases not matched to a gene. Per germline, CDR1 SQVTM and CDR2 ANQGSEA. This CDR3 region has 13 residues.

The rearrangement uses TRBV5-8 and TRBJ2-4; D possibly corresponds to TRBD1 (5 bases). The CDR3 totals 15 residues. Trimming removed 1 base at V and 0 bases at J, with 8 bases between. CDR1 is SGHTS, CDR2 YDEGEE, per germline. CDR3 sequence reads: CASSLYRGAKNIQYF. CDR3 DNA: TGTGCCAGCAGCTTGTATAGGGGAGCCAAAAACATTCAGTACTTC.

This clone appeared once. The CDR3 loop is CASTGGSTDTQYF. The DNA of the CDR3 is TGTGCCAGCACTGGCGGGAGCACAGATACGCAGTATTTT. The J gene is TRBJ2-3, the V gene TRBV5-4; D possibly corresponds to TRBD2 (5 bases). The V gene lost 6 bases and the J gene lost 0 bases, with 8 bases spanning the gap. CDR3 length equals 13 residues. Germline V gene data show CDR1 as SGHNT and CDR2 as YYREEE (reference sequence).

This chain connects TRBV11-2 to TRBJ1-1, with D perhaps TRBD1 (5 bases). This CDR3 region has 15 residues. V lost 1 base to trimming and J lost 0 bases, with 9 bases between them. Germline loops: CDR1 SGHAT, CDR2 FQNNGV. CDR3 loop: CASSLAAGMNTEAFF. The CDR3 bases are TGTGCCAGCAGCTTAGCGGCAGGGATGAACACTGAAGCTTTCTTT. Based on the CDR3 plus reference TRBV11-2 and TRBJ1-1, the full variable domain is EAGVAQSPRYKIIEKRQSVAFWCNPISGHATLYWYQQILGQGPKLLIQFQNNGVVDDSQLPKDRFSAERLKGVDSTLKIQPAKLEDSAVYLCASSLAAGMNTEAFFGQGTRLTVV.

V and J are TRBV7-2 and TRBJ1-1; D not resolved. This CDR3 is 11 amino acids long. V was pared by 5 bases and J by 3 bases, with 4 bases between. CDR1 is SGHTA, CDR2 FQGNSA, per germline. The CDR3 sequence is CASSPDTEAFF. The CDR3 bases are TGTGCCAGCAGCCCGGACACTGAAGCTTTCTTT.

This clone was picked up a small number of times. The CDR3 nucleotides read TGTGCCAGCAGTGGTGCGGGGGGGCTCCTTGTCGATGGCTACACCTTC. Amino acid sequence: CASSGAGGLLVDGYTF. This chain joins TRBV6-1 and TRBJ1-2, with D perhaps matching TRBD1 (6 bases). The CDR3 spans 16 residues. The germline V and J ends were trimmed by 4 bases and 6 bases, with 21 bases remaining between them. Germline V gene data show CDR1 as MNHNS and CDR2 as SASEGT.

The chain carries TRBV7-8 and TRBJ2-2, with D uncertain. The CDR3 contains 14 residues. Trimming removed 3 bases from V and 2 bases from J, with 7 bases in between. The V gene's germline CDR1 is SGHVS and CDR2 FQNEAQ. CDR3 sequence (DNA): TGTGCCAGCAGCTTCTCCCCTAACACCGGGGAGCTGTTTTTT. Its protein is CASSFSPNTGELFF.

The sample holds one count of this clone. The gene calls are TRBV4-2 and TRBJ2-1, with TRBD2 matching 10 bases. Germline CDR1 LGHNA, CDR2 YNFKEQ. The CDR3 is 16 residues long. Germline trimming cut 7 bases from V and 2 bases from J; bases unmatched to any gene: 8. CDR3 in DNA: TGTGCCAGCACTGGAACCGGGACTAGCGCCTACAATGAGCAGTTCTTC. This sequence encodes CASTGTGTSAYNEQFF.